The 5 T cell receptor beta chains presented below share a single source sample, sequenced in a study of memory CD4+ T cells and cytomegalovirus serostatus. Sequenced by immunoSEQ multiplex PCR; TCRdb stores in-frame clones only, minus some. The data hold approximately 52,000 clones, with about 78% observed a single time. Single viable CD3+CD4+CD8-CD45RO+ cells were sorted as the memory CD4+ T cells. Sequencing was carried out using memory CD4+ T cells from blood. The receptors here all came from an adult in good health and CMV-seronegative.

The chain carries TRBV19 and TRBJ1-1; 7 positions match TRBD1. The germline gives CDR1 LNHDA, CDR2 SQIVND (reference sequence). J lost 2 bases, V lost 0 bases, and 6 bases had no gene match. This CDR3 has 16 residues. Here the CDR3 DNA reads TGTGCCAGTAGTATAGATAGGGGGCCGATTAACACTGAAGCTTTCTTT. Protein sequence: CASSIDRGPINTEAFF.

This clone showed up just once. The chain links TRBV5-4 to TRBJ2-5; TRBD1 matches 7 bases. V lost 4 bases to trimming and J lost 2 bases; unmatched junction nucleotides: 5. CDR1 and CDR2 from the germline V gene are SGHNT and YYREEE (reference sequence). The CDR3 is 14 residues long. The CDR3 spells CASSRLGQQETQYF. CDR3 DNA: TGTGCCAGCAGCCGACTGGGACAGCAAGAGACCCAGTACTTC.

This clone has more than one count but fewer than ten. The CDR3: CSVDSSGGYRAFF. CDR3 coding DNA: TGCAGCGTTGATTCCTCAGGGGGCTATAGAGCTTTCTTT. The chain carries TRBV29-1 and TRBJ1-1, with 8 bases aligning to TRBD1. This CDR3 has 13 residues. After removal of 3 bases from V and 10 bases from J, the junction contained 10 bases not matched to a gene. Germline CDR1 SQVTM, CDR2 ANQGSEA.

This clone was observed once. The chain employs TRBV18 and TRBJ2-7; maybe TRBD1 (6 bases). Germline V gene data show CDR1 as KGHSH and CDR2 as LQKENI. The CDR3 contains 15 residues. Trimming pared 1 base from V and 3 bases from J, leaving 13 bases between. CDR3 in amino acids: CASSPQQGVGYEQYF. The CDR3 coding sequence is TGTGCCAGCTCACCACAACAGGGAGTTGGCTACGAGCAGTACTTC.

In its sample, this clone was seen once. This chain joins TRBV7-2 and TRBJ2-2, with D maybe TRBD2 (5 bases). Germline loops: CDR1 SGHTA, CDR2 FQGNSA. The germline V and J ends were trimmed by 5 bases and 4 bases, with 8 bases remaining between them. The CDR3 contains 13 residues. The chain's CDR3 is CASSPEGTGELFF. The CDR3, as DNA: TGTGCCAGCAGCCCCGAGGGCACCGGGGAGCTGTTTTTT.